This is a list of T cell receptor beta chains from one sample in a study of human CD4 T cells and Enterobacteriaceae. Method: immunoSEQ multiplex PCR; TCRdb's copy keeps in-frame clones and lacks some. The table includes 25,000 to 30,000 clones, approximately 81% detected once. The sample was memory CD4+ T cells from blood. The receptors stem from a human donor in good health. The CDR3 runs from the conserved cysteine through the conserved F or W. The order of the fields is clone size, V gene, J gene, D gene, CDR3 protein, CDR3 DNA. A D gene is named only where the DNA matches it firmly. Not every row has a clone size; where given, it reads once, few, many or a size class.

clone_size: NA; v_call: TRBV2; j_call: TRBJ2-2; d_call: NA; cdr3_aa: CASSYTGELFF; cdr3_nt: TGTGCCAGCAGTTACACCGGGGAGCTGTTTTTT
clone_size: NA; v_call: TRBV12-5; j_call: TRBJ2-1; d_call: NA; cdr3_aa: CASGLLLAEGSYNEQFF; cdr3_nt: TGTGCTAGTGGTTTGCTGCTGGCGGAGGGCTCCTACAATGAGCAGTTCTTC
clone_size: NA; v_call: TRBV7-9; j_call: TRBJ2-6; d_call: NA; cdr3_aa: CASSLERPSPSGANVLTF; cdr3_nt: TGTGCCAGCAGCCTCGAGCGGCCTAGCCCCTCTGGGGCCAACGTCCTGACTTTC
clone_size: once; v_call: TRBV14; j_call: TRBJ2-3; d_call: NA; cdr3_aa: CASSPRDSTQYF; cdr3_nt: TGTGCCAGCAGCCCCCGGGACTCTACGCAGTATTTT
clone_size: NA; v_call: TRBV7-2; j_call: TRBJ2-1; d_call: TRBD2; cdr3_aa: CASSPGTSGRIEQFF; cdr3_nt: TGTGCCAGCAGCCCTGGGACTAGCGGGAGGATTGAGCAGTTCTTC
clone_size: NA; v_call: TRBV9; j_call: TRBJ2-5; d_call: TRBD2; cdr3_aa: CASSVATSGRGVETQYF; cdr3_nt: TGTGCCAGCAGCGTAGCTACGAGCGGGAGAGGGGTTGAGACCCAGTACTTC
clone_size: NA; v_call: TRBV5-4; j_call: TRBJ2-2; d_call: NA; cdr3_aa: CASSFRGSAMNTGELFF; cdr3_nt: TGTGCCAGCAGCTTCCGGGGGAGTGCTATGAACACCGGGGAGCTGTTTTTT
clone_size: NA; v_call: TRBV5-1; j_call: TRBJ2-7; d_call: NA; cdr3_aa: CASSLSTDTYEQYF; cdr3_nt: TGCGCCAGCAGCTTGTCAACTGATACCTACGAGCAGTACTTC
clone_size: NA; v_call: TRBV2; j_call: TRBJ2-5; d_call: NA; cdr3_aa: CASAKKGQETQYF; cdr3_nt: TGTGCCAGCGCCAAGAAGGGCCAAGAGACCCAGTACTTC
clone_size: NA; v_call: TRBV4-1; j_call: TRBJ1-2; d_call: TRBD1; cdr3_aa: CASSLSEGGGYGYTF; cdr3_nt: TGCGCCAGCAGCCTCTCGGAAGGGGGCGGCTATGGCTACACCTTC
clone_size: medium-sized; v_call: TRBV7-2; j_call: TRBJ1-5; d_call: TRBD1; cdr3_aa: CASSPGGAGNQPQHF; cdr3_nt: TGTGCCAGCAGCCCAGGGGGCGCGGGCAATCAGCCCCAGCATTTT
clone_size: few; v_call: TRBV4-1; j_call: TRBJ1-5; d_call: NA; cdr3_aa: CASSQHDGTPGSQPQHF; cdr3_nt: TGCGCCAGCAGCCAACACGATGGGACACCCGGCAGTCAGCCCCAGCATTTT
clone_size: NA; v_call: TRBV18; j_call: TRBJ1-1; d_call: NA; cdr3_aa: CASSPRIGGRTNTEAFF; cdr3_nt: TGTGCCAGCTCACCAAGGATCGGTGGGCGTACGAACACTGAAGCTTTCTTT
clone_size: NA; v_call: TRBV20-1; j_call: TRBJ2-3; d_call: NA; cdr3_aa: CSAARGDTQYF; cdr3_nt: TGCAGTGCGGCCAGGGGAGATACGCAGTATTTT
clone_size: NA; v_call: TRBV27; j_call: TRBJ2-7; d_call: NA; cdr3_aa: CASSSPLGGYEQYF; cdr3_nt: TGTGCCAGCAGTTCCCCCCTAGGGGGCTACGAGCAGTACTTC
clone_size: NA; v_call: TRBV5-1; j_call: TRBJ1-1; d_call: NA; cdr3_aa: CASRYAAGANTEAFF; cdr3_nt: TGCGCCAGCAGATATGCCGCGGGGGCGAACACTGAAGCTTTCTTT
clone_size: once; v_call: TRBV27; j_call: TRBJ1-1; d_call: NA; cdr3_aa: CASSSIFSNTEAFF; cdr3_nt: TGTGCCAGCAGCTCTATTTTTAGCAACACTGAAGCTTTCTTT
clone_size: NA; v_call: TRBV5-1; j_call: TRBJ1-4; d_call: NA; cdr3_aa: CASSLSLGPGGEKLFF; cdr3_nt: TGCGCCAGCAGCTTGTCCCTGGGGCCGGGGGGTGAAAAACTGTTTTTT
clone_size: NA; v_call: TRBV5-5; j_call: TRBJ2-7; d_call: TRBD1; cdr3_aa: CASSTRQGVVYEQYF; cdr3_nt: TGTGCCAGCAGCACCCGACAGGGGGTTGTCTACGAGCAGTACTTC
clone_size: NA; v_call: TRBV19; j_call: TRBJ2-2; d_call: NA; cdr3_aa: CASTRDSINTGELFF; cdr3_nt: TGTGCCAGTACACGAGATTCGATTAACACCGGGGAGCTGTTTTTT
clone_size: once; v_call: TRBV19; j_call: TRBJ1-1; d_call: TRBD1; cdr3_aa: CASSIDLRTGTEAFF; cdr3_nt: TGTGCCAGTAGTATAGATCTAAGGACAGGGACTGAAGCTTTCTTT
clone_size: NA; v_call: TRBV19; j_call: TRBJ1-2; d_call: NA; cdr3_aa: CASSPDRWNYGYTF; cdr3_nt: TGTGCCAGTAGTCCGGACAGATGGAACTATGGCTACACCTTC
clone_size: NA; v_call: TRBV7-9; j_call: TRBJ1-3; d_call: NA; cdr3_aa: CASSLETGNTIYF; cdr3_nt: TGTGCCAGCAGCTTAGAAACCGGGAACACCATATATTTT
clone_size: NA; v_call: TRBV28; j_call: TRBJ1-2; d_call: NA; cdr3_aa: CASSPSSGGYTF; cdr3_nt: TGTGCCAGCAGTCCCAGTTCGGGGGGCTACACCTTC
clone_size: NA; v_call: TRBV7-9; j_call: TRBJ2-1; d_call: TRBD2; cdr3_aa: CASSLVTSGRLEQFF; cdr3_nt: TGTGCCAGCAGCTTGGTGACTAGCGGGAGGCTCGAGCAGTTCTTC
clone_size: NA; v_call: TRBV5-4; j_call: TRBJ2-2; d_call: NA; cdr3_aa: CASSFRGSAMNTGELFF; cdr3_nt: TGCGCCAGCAGCTTCCGGGGGAGTGCTATGAACACCGGGGAGCTGTTTTTT
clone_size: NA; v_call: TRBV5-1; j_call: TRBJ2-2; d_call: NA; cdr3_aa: CASSFLRTANTGELFF; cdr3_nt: TGCGCCAGCAGCTTTCTCCGGACAGCGAACACCGGGGAGCTGTTTTTT
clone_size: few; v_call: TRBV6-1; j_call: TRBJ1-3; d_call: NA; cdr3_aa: CASVFSGNTIYF; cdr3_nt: TGTGCCAGCGTGTTCTCTGGAAACACCATATATTTT
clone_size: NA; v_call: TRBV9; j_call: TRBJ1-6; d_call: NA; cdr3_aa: CASSVAESSYNSPLHF; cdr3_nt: TGTGCCAGCAGCGTAGCTGAGAGCTCCTATAATTCACCCCTCCACTTT
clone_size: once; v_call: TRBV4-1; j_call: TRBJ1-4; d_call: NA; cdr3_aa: CASSQWANTNEKLFF; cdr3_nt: TGCGCCAGCAGCCAATGGGCCAACACTAATGAAAAACTGTTTTTT
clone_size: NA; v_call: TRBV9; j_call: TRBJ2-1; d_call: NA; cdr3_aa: CASSVGGQGGRSEQFF; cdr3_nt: TGTGCCAGCAGCGTAGGGGGTCAGGGTGGGAGGTCTGAGCAGTTCTTC
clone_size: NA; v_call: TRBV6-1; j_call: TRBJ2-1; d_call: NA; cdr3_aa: CASNGYNEQFF; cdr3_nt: TGTGCCAGCAATGGGTACAATGAGCAGTTCTTC
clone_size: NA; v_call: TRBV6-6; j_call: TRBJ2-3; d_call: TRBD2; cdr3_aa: CASSPTSGRDTQYF; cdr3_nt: TGTGCCAGCAGCCCGACTAGCGGAAGAGATACGCAGTATTTT
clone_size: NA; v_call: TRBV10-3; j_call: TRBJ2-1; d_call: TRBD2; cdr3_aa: CAINQEAGGSNEQFF; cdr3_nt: TGTGCCATCAATCAGGAGGCGGGAGGAAGTAATGAGCAGTTCTTC
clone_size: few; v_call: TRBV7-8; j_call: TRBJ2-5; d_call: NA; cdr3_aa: CASSRGRAQETQYF; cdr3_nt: TGTGCCAGCAGCCGCGGACGGGCCCAAGAGACCCAGTACTTC
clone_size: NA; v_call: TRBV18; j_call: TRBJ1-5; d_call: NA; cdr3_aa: CASSEIIASGASNQPQHF; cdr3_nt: TGTGCCAGCTCCGAGATCATAGCATCCGGGGCTAGCAATCAGCCCCAGCATTTT
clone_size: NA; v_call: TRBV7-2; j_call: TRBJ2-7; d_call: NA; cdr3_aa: CASSLDGGLSYEQYF; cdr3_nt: TGTGCCAGCAGCTTAGATGGCGGACTCTCCTACGAGCAGTACTTC
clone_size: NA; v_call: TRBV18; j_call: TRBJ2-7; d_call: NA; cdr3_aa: CASSPLDVAYEQYF; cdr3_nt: TGTGCCAGCTCACCACTGGACGTGGCCTACGAGCAGTACTTC
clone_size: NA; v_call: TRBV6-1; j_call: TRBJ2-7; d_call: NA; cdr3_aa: CASSHPLEVPYF; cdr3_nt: TGTGCCAGCAGCCACCCCCTGGAGGTACCGTACTTC
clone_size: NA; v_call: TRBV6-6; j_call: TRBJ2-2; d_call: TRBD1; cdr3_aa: CASSPPGQGSTGELFF; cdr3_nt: TGTGCCAGCAGTCCGCCGGGACAGGGTTCTACCGGGGAGCTGTTTTTT
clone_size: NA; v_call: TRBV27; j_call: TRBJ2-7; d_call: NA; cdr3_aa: CASSLSSRDGRRDYEQYF; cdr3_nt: TGTGCCAGCAGTTTATCGTCCCGCGACGGTCGGAGGGACTACGAGCAGTACTTC
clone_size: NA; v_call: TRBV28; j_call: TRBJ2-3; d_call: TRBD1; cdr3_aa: CASSTRTGLDTQYF; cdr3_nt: TGTGCCAGCAGCACCAGGACAGGGTTGGATACGCAGTATTTT
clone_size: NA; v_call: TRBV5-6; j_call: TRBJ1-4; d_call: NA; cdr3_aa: CASSLRNGATNEKLFF; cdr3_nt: TGTGCCAGCAGCTTGAGGAATGGGGCAACTAATGAAAAACTGTTTTTT
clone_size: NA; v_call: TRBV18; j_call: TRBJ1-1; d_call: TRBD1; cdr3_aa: CASSPPRTGLVDTEAFF; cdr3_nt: TGTGCCAGCTCCCCCCCGAGGACAGGGTTGGTGGACACTGAAGCTTTCTTT
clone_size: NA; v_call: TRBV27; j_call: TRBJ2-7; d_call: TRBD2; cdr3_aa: CASSAGLAGGNEQYF; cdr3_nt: TGTGCCAGCAGTGCGGGACTAGCGGGAGGAAACGAGCAGTACTTC
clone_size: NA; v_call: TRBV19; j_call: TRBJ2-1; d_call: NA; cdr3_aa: CASSPQGNEQFF; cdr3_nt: TGTGCCAGTAGTCCTCAGGGCAATGAGCAGTTCTTC
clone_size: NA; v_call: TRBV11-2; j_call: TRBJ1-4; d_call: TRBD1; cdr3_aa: CASSYFQGANEKLFF; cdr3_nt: TGTGCCAGCAGCTACTTCCAGGGGGCTAATGAAAAACTGTTTTTT
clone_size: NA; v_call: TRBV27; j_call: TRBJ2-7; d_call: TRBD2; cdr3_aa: CASSSGLAGGEQYF; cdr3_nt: TGTGCCAGCAGCTCCGGGCTAGCGGGAGGTGAGCAGTACTTC
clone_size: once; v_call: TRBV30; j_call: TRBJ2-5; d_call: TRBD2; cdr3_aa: CAWSPPGGRQETQYF; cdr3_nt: TGTGCCTGGTCACCCCCGGGGGGGCGTCAAGAGACCCAGTACTTC
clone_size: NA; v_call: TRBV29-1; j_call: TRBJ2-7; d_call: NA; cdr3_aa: CSVASLRDTAYEQYF; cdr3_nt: TGCAGCGTTGCGAGTCTCCGGGACACAGCCTACGAGCAGTACTTC
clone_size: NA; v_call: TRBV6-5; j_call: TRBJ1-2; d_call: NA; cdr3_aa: CASSGGIGYTF; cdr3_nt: TGTGCCAGCAGTGGGGGCATAGGCTACACCTTC
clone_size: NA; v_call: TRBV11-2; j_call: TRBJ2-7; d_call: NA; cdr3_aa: CASSLERGLSYEQYF; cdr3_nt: TGTGCCAGCAGCTTAGAGCGGGGGCTCTCCTACGAGCAGTACTTC
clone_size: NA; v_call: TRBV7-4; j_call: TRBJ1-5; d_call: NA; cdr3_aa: CASSPRDEDYNQPQHF; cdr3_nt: TGTGCCAGCAGCCCAAGGGACGAGGATTACAATCAGCCCCAGCATTTT
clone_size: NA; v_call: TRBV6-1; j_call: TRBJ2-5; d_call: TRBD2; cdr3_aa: CASSDISGGAQTQYF; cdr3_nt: TGTGCCAGCAGTGATATCAGCGGGGGGGCACAAACCCAGTACTTC